This TCR beta chain is drawn from a study of blood T cell repertoires in COVID-19. Repertoires were generated with immunoSEQ multiplex PCR, while TCRdb's copy carries only in-frame clones and drops some. The table has 5,500 to 7,000 clones, more than 75% seen once. V shed 1 base and J 9 bases; nucleotides not matched to a gene: 19. CDR3 length: 18 amino acids. Per germline, CDR1 SEHNR and CDR2 FQNEAQ (reference sequence). The chain uses TRBV7-9 and TRBJ2-5, with 8 positions matching TRBD2. The TCR sequence derives from a human donor in a cohort sampled during active COVID-19. Sequenced material: peripheral blood. CDR3 sequence: CASSLGGAGTRPPRAQYF. The CDR3, as DNA: TGTGCCAGCAGCTTAGGGGGCGCAGGGACTAGACCTCCGAGGGCCCAGTACTTC. The full variable domain, in which reference TRBV7-9 and TRBJ2-5 provide the parts outside the CDR3, is DTGVSQNPRHKITKRGQNVTFRCDPISEHNRLYWYRQTLGQGPEFLTYFQNEAQLEKSRLLSDRFSAERPKGSFSTLEIQRTEQGDSAMYLCASSLGGAGTRPPRAQYFGPGTRLLVL.